The 21 T cell receptor beta chains below were found in one sample sequenced in a study of spatial heterogeneity in lung cancer. Time point: sample taken at primary tumor resection. Whole RNA from tumor, nontumor lung or frozen PBMC was sequenced unsorted. TCRdb re-called the 5' RACE reads with MiXCR, one entry per CDR3 protein. The sample contains over 90,000 distinct CDR3 sequences, under 9% of which appear only once. The sequencing here drew on PBMCs, taken at surgery. The receptor source for this set is a male donor with early-stage non-small cell lung cancer.

As regards this clonotype: An end of the junction differs from the germline gene, which may be a read error. This rearrangement joins TRBV2 to TRBJ2-3, with 16 bases lining up with TRBD2. CDR1 is SNHLY and CDR2 is FYNNEI in the germline V gene. CDR3 length: 20 amino acids. CDR3 residues: CASSDRGTSGRAFTKDTLYF. In DNA, the CDR3 is TGTGCCAGCAGTGATAGGGGGACTAGCGGGAGGGCGTTCACGAAGGATACGCTGTATTTT.

This clonotype was seen repeatedly, ten times or more. CDR3 nucleotides: TGTGCCAGCAGCCCGTCAGGGGCCTTCTCCACAGATACGCAGTATTTT. Amino acid sequence: CASSPSGAFSTDTQYF. This chain connects TRBV3-1 to TRBJ2-3; a weak D match, TRBD1 (6 bases). Germline CDR1 and CDR2: LGHDT and YNNKEL (reference sequence). V was cut by 4 bases and J by 2 bases, with 16 bases left in between. The CDR3 covers 16 residues.

This clonotype was recorded many times. The chain joins TRBV29-1 to TRBJ2-3; D might be TRBD1 (6 bases). The V and J ends lost 3 bases and 6 bases respectively, with 19 bases between them. Germline V gene lookup returns CDR1 SQVTM and CDR2 ANQGSEA. The CDR3 has 15 amino acids. DNA for the CDR3: TGCAGCGTTGAGGTCGGGGCTACTACAGGGGATACGCAGTATTTT. This translates into CSVEVGATTGDTQYF.

This clonotype was picked up many times. This chain joins TRBV28 and TRBJ2-2, with D perhaps TRBD2 (5 bases). V gave up 3 bases and J gave up 2 bases, with 10 bases separating them. This CDR3 contains 15 residues. The V gene's germline CDR1 is MDHEN and CDR2 SYDVKM. The CDR3 DNA is TGTGCCAGCAGTTTGAGGACTTTTAACACCGGGGAGCTGTTTTTT. This translates into CASSLRTFNTGELFF.

There are many counts of this clonotype. The chain uses TRBV9 and TRBJ2-2; D is unresolved. V lost 3 bases, J lost 6 bases, and 15 bases lay in between. The V gene's germline CDR1 is SGDLS and CDR2 YYNGEE. The CDR3 length is 15 residues. CDR3 loop: CASSGENPVSGELFF. DNA for the CDR3: TGTGCCAGCAGCGGCGAAAACCCAGTTTCCGGGGAGCTGTTTTTT.

This clonotype was seen repeatedly, ten times or more. The chain links TRBV25-1 to TRBJ2-7; D gene unclear. The CDR3 is 11 residues long. Trimming took 5 bases from V and 4 from J, leaving 6 bases between them. Germline values: CDR1 MGHDK, CDR2 SYGVNS. CDR3 coding DNA: TGTGCCAGCAGTCCCAAATACGAGCAGTACTTC. It translates to CASSPKYEQYF.

This clonotype was seen repeatedly, ten times or more. The V and J genes are TRBV28 and TRBJ1-5; D possibly corresponds to TRBD1 (5 bases). V was shortened by 0 bases and J by 3 bases, with 9 bases between the two germline ends. The CDR3 length is 15 residues. Looked up from germline, CDR1 is MDHEN and CDR2 is SYDVKM. The CDR3 DNA sequence: TGTGCCAGCAGTTTATGGACAGCCAACAATCAGCCCCAGCATTTT. Translating it yields CASSLWTANNQPQHF.

This clonotype was counted only a few times. Germline is not matched at one junction end, which may reflect a read error. The V and J genes are TRBV7-2 and TRBJ1-5, with a possible D match to TRBD1 (5 bases). The CDR3 is 13 amino acids. The germline V gene has CDR1 SGHTA and CDR2 FQGNSA. The CDR3 nucleotides are TGTGCCACCAGCCGGGGGAGCAATCAGCCCCAGCATTTT. Translated, it gives CATSRGSNQPQHF.

This clonotype has just a few counts. The chain uses TRBV7-9 and TRBJ1-6, with TRBD1 matching 8 bases. This CDR3 region has 15 residues. CDR1 is SEHNR and CDR2 is FQNEAQ in the germline V gene (reference sequence). V lost 3 bases to trimming and J lost 6 bases; unmatched junction nucleotides: 4. The CDR3 DNA reads TGTGCCAGCAGCTTGGGACAGGACACTAATTCACCCCTCCACTTT. Its protein product is CASSLGQDTNSPLHF.

This clonotype was found many times. The J gene is TRBJ1-1, the V gene TRBV5-1; the D is unclear. The V end was cut by 6 bases, the J end by 0 bases, with 18 bases between. The CDR3 is 16 amino acids. Germline V gene lookup returns CDR1 SGHRS and CDR2 YFSETQ. The CDR3 DNA follows: TGCGCCAGCATGGAGGGCCCCATTTCGCTGAACACTGAAGCTTTCTTT. Amino acids: CASMEGPISLNTEAFF.

Ten or more counts support this clonotype. J is TRBJ1-5 and V is TRBV5-1, with D perhaps TRBD1 (5 bases). The germline V gene encodes CDR1 SGHRS and CDR2 YFSETQ. The CDR3 is made up of 14 amino acids. V lost 4 bases, J lost 6 bases, and 14 bases lay in between. CDR3 nucleotides: TGCGCCAGCAGCGAACGACCCGGGGGTCAGCCCCAGCATTTT. Its translation: CASSERPGGQPQHF.

The V call is TRBV9, the J call TRBJ2-1, with 7 bases fitting TRBD2. J lost 7 bases, V lost 2 bases, and 6 bases had no gene match. Per germline, CDR1 SGDLS and CDR2 YYNGEE. The CDR3 extends over 14 amino acids. The CDR3 is CASSVRLAGNEQFF. In DNA form, the CDR3 reads TGTGCCAGCAGCGTGAGACTAGCTGGAAATGAGCAGTTCTTC.

In this sample, this clonotype turned up a few times. The chain is built from TRBV7-8 and TRBJ1-4; D unclear. This CDR3 is 17 amino acids long. In germline, CDR1 is SGHVS, CDR2 FQNEAQ. Trimming shortened V by 3 bases and J by 3 bases, and 17 bases separated the two germline ends. The CDR3 spells CASSFRVWAGPNEKLFF. The CDR3, as DNA: TGTGCCAGCAGCTTCAGAGTTTGGGCTGGCCCTAATGAAAAACTGTTTTTT.

This chain links TRBV20-1 with TRBJ2-5; a possible D gene is TRBD1 (6 bases). V was cut by 1 base and J by 4 bases, with 7 bases left in between. Germline V gene sequence: CDR1 DFQATT, CDR2 SNEGSKA (reference sequence). The length of the CDR3 is 12 residues. The CDR3 DNA reads as TGCAGTGCTAGAGGGGGGCCAGAGACCCAGTACTTC. Protein sequence: CSARGGPETQYF.

The chain combines TRBV12-3 or TRBV12-4 with TRBJ2-1, with TRBD2 matching 11 bases. The CDR3 has 18 residues. V shed 2 bases and J 5 bases; nucleotides not matched to a gene: 11. CDR3 loop: CASSLSSGRAYGNNEQFF. CDR3 DNA: TGTGCCAGCAGTTTAAGTAGCGGGAGGGCCTATGGAAACAATGAGCAGTTCTTC.

The chain combines TRBV5-1 with TRBJ2-2; 8 bases map to TRBD2. This CDR3 has 18 amino acids. Trimming took 4 bases from V and 2 from J; bases not matched to a gene: 13. Germline loops: CDR1 SGHRS, CDR2 YFSETQ. The CDR3 region is CASSPGRERESNTGELFF. CDR3 coding DNA: TGCGCCAGCAGCCCCGGTAGGGAGCGGGAGTCTAACACCGGGGAGCTGTTTTTT.

This clonotype was found a few times. V and J are TRBV6-6 and TRBJ2-2, with TRBD2 matching over 7 bases. Germline lookup yields CDR1 MNHNY and CDR2 SVGAGI (reference sequence). V dropped 6 bases and J dropped 6; count of bases not matched to a gene: 4. The length of the CDR3 is 13 residues. CDR3: CASRVLAPGELFF. CDR3 in DNA: TGTGCCAGCAGAGTACTAGCGCCCGGGGAGCTGTTTTTT.

J is TRBJ2-3 and V is TRBV10-3; 8 nucleotides agree with TRBD2. Germline assignment: CDR1 ENHRY and CDR2 SYGVKD. This CDR3 spans 14 amino acids. J was trimmed by 5 bases and V by 9 bases; bases with no gene match: 10. CDR3 loop: CAIRGLAGRDTQYF. The DNA of the CDR3 is TGTGCCATAAGAGGGCTAGCGGGCAGAGATACGCAGTATTTT.

The sample holds many counts of this clonotype. J is TRBJ1-1 and V is TRBV7-3; unclear D gene. Trimming removed 4 bases at V and 1 base at J, with 13 bases between. This CDR3 is 15 amino acids long. Germline V CDR1 and CDR2: SGHTA, FQGTGA. The CDR3 reads CASSSVAGSNTEAFF. Here the CDR3 DNA reads TGTGCCAGCAGCTCGGTGGCCGGGTCGAACACTGAAGCTTTCTTT.

The rearrangement uses TRBV6-6 and TRBJ1-5, with D possibly matching TRBD1 (5 bases). CDR1 is MNHNY and CDR2 is SVGAGI in the germline V gene (reference sequence). CDR3 length equals 16 residues. The V gene lost 5 bases and the J gene lost 0 bases, with 14 bases spanning the gap. The CDR3 bases are TGTGCCAGCAGTCCCCTCGGGGCAATTAGCAATCAGCCCCAGCATTTT. Translated: CASSPLGAISNQPQHF.

This clonotype was seen more than once but under ten times. The chain recombines TRBV5-5 with TRBJ2-7; D is unresolved. V was trimmed by 2 bases and J by 3 bases, leaving 6 bases between them. This CDR3 contains 12 residues. Looked up from germline, CDR1 is SGHKS and CDR2 is YYEKEE (reference sequence). The DNA of the CDR3 is TGTGCCAGCAGCTTCGAGGACTACGAGCAGTACTTC. Translation: CASSFEDYEQYF.